The clone carrying this T cell receptor (beta chain) was seen only a few times. Antigen unknown. This entry comes from a study of identical twins. Study-level results: Conclusions came from cross-sectional statistical analysis, not from following the same donors. For cord blood, abundant beta clonotypes had fewer insertions, unlike memory repertoires, which showed none. Compared with unrelated sharing, twin-shared out-of-frame alpha sequences had more low-probability sequences.

Among all donors, each was a healthy Caucasian. V lost 7 bases to trimming and J lost 4 bases; unmatched junction nucleotides: 9. CDR3 length: 14 residues. From germline, CDR1 is MNHNS and CDR2 SASEGT. TCRdb recomputed calls from the 5' RACE reads with MiXCR, one row per CDR3 protein. Of hundreds of thousands of distinct CDR3 sequences in the sample, approximately 20% were seen once. These records were also assigned to another study, of yellow fever vaccine responses in identical twins.

This TCR was sampled from a woman under 30 in good health. This rearrangement joins TRBV6-1 to TRBJ1-1; 7 bases match TRBD1. Sequenced material: CD4+ T cells sorted from blood. DNA for the CDR3: TGTGCCAGCACCAGGGGGGGTAGTGGCACTGAAGCTTTCTTT. Translation gives CASTRGGSGTEAFF.